This section outlines one TCR beta chain sequence together with its context. This clone's antigen is unknown. There are no base qualities to consult, and no much larger clone falls within one base. This entry belongs to a study of T cell responses to AZD1222 COVID-19 vaccine (dated by TCRdb to the early 2020s). Regarding the complete study: AZD1222 recipients with second doses at about 4 weeks or about 12 weeks were pooled, because spike-specific TCR depth and breadth did not differ between schedules. TCR sequencing covered roughly 230 trial participants: 207 given two doses of AZD1222 and around 25 given two doses of MenACWY control vaccine. Trial participants were enrolled into age subgroups of 18-55, 56-69 and 70-plus years, which contained approximately 150, 28 and 58 TCR-sequenced participants, respectively. Overall results and qualifications from the work: Epitopes outside the regions mutated in the B.1.351 and B.1.1.7 variants were reportedly recognized by nearly half of the unique spike-specific TCRs. After two AZD1222 doses, both the breadth and the depth of spike-specific TCRs were significantly higher than at day 0 and than in MenACWY recipients. The 56-69-year group was small, and its depth increase did not reach significance, likely because of low power. Participants were mostly white British and included more females than males, and it was suggested by the authors that clonal diversity may have been underestimated. Vaccine-associated CD4 TCRs spanned the whole spike protein, with dominant responses in regions 160-218 and 743-854. Because no samples from the day 14 peak response were available, repertoires could be characterized only after the peak T cell response. Conclusions about previously exposed vaccinees were limited because only six or seven AZD1222 recipients were SARS-CoV-2 seropositive at baseline.

The time point label, as the study defines it: baseline before first vaccination. Vaccinee samples came from UK trials COV001 and COV002, including a single-blind randomized controlled phase 2/3 trial of AZD1222 (ChAdOx1 nCoV-19) in healthy adults. For TCRbeta chain sequencing, PBMC samples were collected from trial participants at day 0 and at day 28 after the second dose. The CDR3 regions of human TCRbeta chains were subjected to immunosequencing. In the authors' own workflow: Repertoire TCRs were matched against a reference library of SARS-CoV-2-specific TCRs generated with the MIRA antigen-specificity platform. Breadth was defined as the fraction of unique TCRs that were SARS-CoV-2-associated, and depth was defined as the fraction of total T cells that were SARS-CoV-2-associated. Using the MIRA data, each spike-specific TCR was mapped to the spike region that the TCR reacts to and placed in a CD4 or CD8 class. Log10-transformed breadth and depth values were compared by one-way ANOVA with Sidak's multiple comparisons tests. TCRdb took over this immuneACCESS table, retaining in-frame rearrangements with V and J assigned. Such tables are incomplete; in checked studies, under half of the missing clones stem from an unresolved V gene, and the remainder is unexplained. V and J calls and clone size follow that table, whereas D and trimming were derived from the DNA. The sample yields roughly 120,000 clones; 70% to 90% were counted once. 1.5% to 2% of the sample comes from the top ten.

There are 18 amino acids in the CDR3, from cysteine to phenylalanine inclusive. Only the CDR3 DNA is retained, 54 bases long and in frame from the first base. The V end loses 5 bases and the J end loses 3 bases, and a stretch of 23 bases separates them. From the germline V gene (reference sequence), CDR1 is MNHNY and CDR2 is SVGAGI. Specimen: peripheral blood, collected on day 0 of AZD1222 vaccination. This sequence was found in an adult in good health. The rearranged segments are TRBV6-6 and TRBJ1-5; the D region possibly corresponds to TRBD1 (6 bases align). The nucleotides are TGTGCCAGCAGTCTATCCCCCCGGGGACACAGCCTCAATCAGCCCCAGCATTTT. The encoded protein is CASSLSPRGHSLNQPQHF.